Below, one TCR beta chain is given with its context. The antigen remains unidentified. The data originate from a study of cytomegalovirus exposure and HLA in healthy donors. Regarding the study as a whole: Reportedly, TCR beta sequences accurately predicted HLA-A and HLA-B alleles in most subjects.

Vbeta (60) and Jbeta (13) primers were used in the PCR. The table came from immunoSEQ multiplex PCR; TCRdb's copy has only in-frame clones and leaves some out. This table has roughly 150,000 clones, almost 80% appearing once. The CDR3 covers 16 residues. CDR1 is SGHKS, CDR2 YYEKEE, per germline (reference sequence). The ends were cut back, 5 bases at V and 2 bases at J, with 17 bases in the middle. This sequence joins TRBV5-5 and TRBJ1-3; D may be TRBD1 (6 bases). Sequences were obtained from PBMCs. The TCR was taken from a male donor in good health and CMV-seronegative. The CDR3 nucleotides read TGTGCCAGCAGAGCCGGTGGGGCAGGGGCTGGAAACACCATATATTTT. Translation: CASRAGGAGAGNTIYF.